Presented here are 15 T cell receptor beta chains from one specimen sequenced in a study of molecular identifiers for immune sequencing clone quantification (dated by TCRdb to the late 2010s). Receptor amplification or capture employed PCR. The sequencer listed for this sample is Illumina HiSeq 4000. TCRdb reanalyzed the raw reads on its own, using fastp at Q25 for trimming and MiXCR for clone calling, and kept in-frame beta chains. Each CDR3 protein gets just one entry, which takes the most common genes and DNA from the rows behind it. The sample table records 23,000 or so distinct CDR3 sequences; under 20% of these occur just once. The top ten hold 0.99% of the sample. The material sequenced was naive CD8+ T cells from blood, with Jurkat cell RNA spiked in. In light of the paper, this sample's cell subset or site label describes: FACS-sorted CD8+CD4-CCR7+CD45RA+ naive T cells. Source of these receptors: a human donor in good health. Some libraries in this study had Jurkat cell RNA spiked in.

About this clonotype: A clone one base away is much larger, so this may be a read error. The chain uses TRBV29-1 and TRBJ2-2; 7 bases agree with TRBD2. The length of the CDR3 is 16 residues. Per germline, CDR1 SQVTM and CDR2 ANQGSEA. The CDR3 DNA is TGCAGCGTTGAAGATGCGGGAGATAGGGCGGGCGGGGAGCTGCTTTTT. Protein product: CSVEDAGDRAGGELLF.

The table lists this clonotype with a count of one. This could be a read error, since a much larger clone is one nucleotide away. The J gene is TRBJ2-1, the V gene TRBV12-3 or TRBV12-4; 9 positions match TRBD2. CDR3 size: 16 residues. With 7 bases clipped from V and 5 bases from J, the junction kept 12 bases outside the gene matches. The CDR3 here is CASKPEASGTNNEQFF. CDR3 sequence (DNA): TGTGCCAGCAAACCAGAGGCTAGCGGGACGAACAATGAGCAGTTCTTC.

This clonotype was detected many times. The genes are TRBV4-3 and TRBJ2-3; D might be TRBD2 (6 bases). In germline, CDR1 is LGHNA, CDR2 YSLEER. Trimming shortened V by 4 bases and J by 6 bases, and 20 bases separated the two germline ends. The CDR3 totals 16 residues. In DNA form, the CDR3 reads TGCGCCAGCAGCCTTCCCGGGACCCCTGGGGGGGATACGCAGTATTTT. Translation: CASSLPGTPGGDTQYF.

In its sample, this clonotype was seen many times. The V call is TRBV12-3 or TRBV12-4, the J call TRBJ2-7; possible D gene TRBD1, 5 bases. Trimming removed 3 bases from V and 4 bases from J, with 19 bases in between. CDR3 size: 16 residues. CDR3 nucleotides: TGTGCCAGCAGTTTGGGGCAGGGAATCTATCAGTACGAGCAGTACTTC. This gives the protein CASSLGQGIYQYEQYF.

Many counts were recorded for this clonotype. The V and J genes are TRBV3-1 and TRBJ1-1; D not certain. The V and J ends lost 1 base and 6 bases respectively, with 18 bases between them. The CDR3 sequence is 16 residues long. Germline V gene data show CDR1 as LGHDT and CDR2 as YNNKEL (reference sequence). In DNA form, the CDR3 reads TGTGCCAGCAGCCAAGTGGATGAGGGCCTCCGCGCTGAAGCTTTCTTT. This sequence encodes CASSQVDEGLRAEAFF.

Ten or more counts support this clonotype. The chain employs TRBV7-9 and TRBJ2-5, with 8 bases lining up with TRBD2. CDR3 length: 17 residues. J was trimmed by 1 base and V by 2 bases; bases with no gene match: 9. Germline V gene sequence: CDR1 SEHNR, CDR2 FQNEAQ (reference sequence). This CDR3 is CASSLIGLAPFQETQYF. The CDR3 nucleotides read TGTGCCAGCAGCTTAATAGGACTAGCTCCGTTCCAAGAGACCCAGTACTTC.

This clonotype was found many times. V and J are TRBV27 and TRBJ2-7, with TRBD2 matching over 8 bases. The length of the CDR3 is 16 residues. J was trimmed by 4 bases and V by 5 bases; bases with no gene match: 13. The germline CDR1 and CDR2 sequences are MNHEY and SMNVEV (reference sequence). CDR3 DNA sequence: TGTGCCAGCAGTGACAGTAGGACTAGCCCGGTTTACGAGCAGTACTTC. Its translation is CASSDSRTSPVYEQYF.

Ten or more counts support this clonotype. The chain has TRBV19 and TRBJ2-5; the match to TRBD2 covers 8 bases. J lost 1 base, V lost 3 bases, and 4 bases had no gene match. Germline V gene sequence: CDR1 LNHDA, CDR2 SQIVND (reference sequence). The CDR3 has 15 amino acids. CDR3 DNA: TGTGCCAGTAGTATCGGGCTAGCGGGCCAAGAGACCCAGTACTTC. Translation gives CASSIGLAGQETQYF. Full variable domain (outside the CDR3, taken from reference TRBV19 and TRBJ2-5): DGGITQSPKYLFRKEGQNVTLSCEQNLNHDAMYWYRQDPGQGLRLIYYSQIVNDFQKGDIAEGYSVSREKKESFPLTVTSAQKNPTAFYLCASSIGLAGQETQYFGPGTRLLVL.

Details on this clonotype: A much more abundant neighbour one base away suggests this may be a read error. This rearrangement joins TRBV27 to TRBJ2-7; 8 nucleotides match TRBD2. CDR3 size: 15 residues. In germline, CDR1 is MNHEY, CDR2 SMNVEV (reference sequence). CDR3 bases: TGTGCCAGCGGTTTTGGCGGGGGGCCGGTCTACGAGCAGTACTTC. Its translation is CASGFGGGPVYEQYF.

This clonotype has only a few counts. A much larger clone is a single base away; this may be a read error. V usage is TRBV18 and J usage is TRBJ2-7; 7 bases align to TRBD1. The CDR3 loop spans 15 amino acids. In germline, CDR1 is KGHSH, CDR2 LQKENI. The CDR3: CASPPPRTGRYEQYF. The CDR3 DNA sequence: TGTGCCAGCCCACCACCGAGGACAGGCCGCTACGAGCAGTACTTC.

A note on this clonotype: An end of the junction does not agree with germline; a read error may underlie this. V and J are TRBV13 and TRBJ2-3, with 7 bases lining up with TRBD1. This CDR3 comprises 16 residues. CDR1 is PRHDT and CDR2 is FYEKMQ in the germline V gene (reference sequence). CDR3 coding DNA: TGTGCCAGCGGCTCACGGGTGACAGGGCACACAGATACGCAGTATTTC. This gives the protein CASGSRVTGHTDTQYF. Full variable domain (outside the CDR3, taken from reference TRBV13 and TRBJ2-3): AAGVIQSPRHLIKEKRETATLKCYPIPRHDTVYWYQQGPGQDPQFLISFYEKMQSDKGSIPDRFSAQQFSDYHSELNMSSLELGDSALYFCASGSRVTGHTDTQYFGPGTRLTVL.

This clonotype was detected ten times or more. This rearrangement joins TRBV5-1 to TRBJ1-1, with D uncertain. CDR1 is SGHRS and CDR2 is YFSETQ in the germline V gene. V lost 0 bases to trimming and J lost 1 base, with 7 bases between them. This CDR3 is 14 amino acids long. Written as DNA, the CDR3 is TGCGCCAGCAGCTTGGCAGGCCAGAACACTGAAGCTTTCTTT. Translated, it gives CASSLAGQNTEAFF. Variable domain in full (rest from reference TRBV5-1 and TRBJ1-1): KAGVTQTPRYLIKTRGQQVTLSCSPISGHRSVSWYQQTPGQGLQFLFEYFSETQRNKGNFPGRFSGRQFSNSRSEMNVSTLELGDSALYLCASSLAGQNTEAFFGQGTRLTVV.

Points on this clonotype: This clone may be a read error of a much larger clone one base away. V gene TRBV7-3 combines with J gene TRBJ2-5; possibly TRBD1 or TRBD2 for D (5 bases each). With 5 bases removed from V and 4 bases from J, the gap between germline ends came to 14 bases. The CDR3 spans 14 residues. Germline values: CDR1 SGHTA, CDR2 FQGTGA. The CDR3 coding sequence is TGTGCCAGCAGCCTACTTGGGGACCGAGAGACCCAGTACTTC. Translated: CASSLLGDRETQYF. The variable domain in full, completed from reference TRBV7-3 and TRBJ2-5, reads GAGVSQTPSNKVTEKGKYVELRCDPISGHTALYWYRQSLGQGPEFLIYFQGTGAADDSGLPNDRFFAVRPEGSVSTLKIQRTERGDSAVYLCASSLLGDRETQYFGPGTRLLVL.

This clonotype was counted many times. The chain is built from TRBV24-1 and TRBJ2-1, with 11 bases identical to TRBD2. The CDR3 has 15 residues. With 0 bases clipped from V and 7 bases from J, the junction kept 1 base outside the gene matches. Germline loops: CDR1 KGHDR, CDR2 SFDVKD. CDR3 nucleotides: TGTGCCACCAGTGATTTGGGGACTAGCGGAAATGAGCAGTTCTTC. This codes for CATSDLGTSGNEQFF.

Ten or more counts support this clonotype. The CDR3: CASSPREGDYDYSGANVLTF. CDR3 sequence (DNA): TGTGCCAGCAGCCCCAGAGAGGGGGACTACGACTACTCTGGGGCCAACGTCCTGACTTTC. The chain couples TRBV9 to TRBJ2-6; D might be TRBD2 (7 bases). The V gene's germline CDR1 is SGDLS and CDR2 YYNGEE. Deletions cut 4 bases from V and 0 bases from J, with 23 bases between. CDR3 length: 20 residues.